This TCR beta chain was captured in a study of human T cells and chemical hapten exposure. TCRdb redid the calling of the RACE reads with MiXCR, one entry per CDR3 protein. The sample carries tens of thousands of distinct CDR3 sequences, less than 11% recorded once. The junction had 6 bases not matched to a gene; V was cut back by 6 bases and J by 4 bases. This CDR3 spans 13 amino acids. There are a few counts of this clonotype. Time point noted: patch test 2, 6 weeks after DPC sensitization. The treatment here: therapeutic diphenylcyclopropenone sensitization with weekly scalp DPC. Sequencing used whole blood, obtained in connection with sensitization to the hapten diphenylcyclopropenone (DPC). This sequence originates from a woman aged 45-65 years with alopecia areata. Some clones in this sample may be carry-over from other donors' samples. The chain employs TRBV12-3 or TRBV12-4 and TRBJ2-7; TRBD1 agrees at 7 bases. The CDR3 loop reads CASSRDSEYEQYF. The CDR3 region has the DNA TGTGCCAGCAGCCGGGACAGTGAGTACGAGCAGTACTTC.